These T cell receptor beta chains were read from a single sample in a study of graft-versus-host responses after intestinal transplantation. Libraries were prepared by immunoSEQ multiplex PCR; TCRdb keeps only in-frame clonotypes and omits some of them. Of nearly 20,000 clones in the sample, 86% were seen once. Source: PBMCs, taken about 240 days after intestinal transplant. The receptors come from a human patient who received an intestinal transplant, so some T cells may come from the graft donor. CDR3s include the opening cysteine and the closing phenylalanine or tryptophan.

TRBV15,CATSVGTSGGANEQFF
TRBV9,CASSVRDTEAFF
TRBV11-2,CASSSTFRVERETQYF
TRBV19,CASSQRTGAGVIYGYTF
TRBV7-6,CASSLGGLAGALQETQYF
TRBV9,CASSVDAENIQYF
TRBV19,CASSKASLHEHSYNEQFF
TRBV5-6,CASSPPAGCMTEAFF
TRBV4-1,CASSQDGLGGISPLHF
TRBV6-1,CATRRGMNTEAFF
TRBV12-5,CASGLSGVNTEAFF
TRBV7-9,CASSSGLDEEAFF
TRBV7-8,CASSHLGGGEAYEQYF
TRBV15,CATSRYADTQYF
TRBV6-5,CASSSLGQGVFEAFF
TRBV7-9,CASSSNRVTEAFF
TRBV19,CASSSQWDRGNQPQHF
TRBV5-4,CASREGDFGYTF
TRBV13,CASSPRAPIRSLGSGYTF
TRBV9,CASSVGSRPPLGETQYF
TRBV6-1,CASGYSYSNQPQHF
TRBV28,CASSLSDYGYTF
TRBV4-1,CASSQDREGATGELFF
TRBV30,CAWSVTETSGYTF
TRBV11-3,CASSLDRAGSFGTEAFF
TRBV5-6,CASSLGQLNEKLFF
TRBV28,CASSLTGQNSPLHF
TRBV2,CASRHGTGGYEQYF
TRBV25-1,CASTESLTGGVSEQFF
TRBV6-4,CASSVALAGGFTDTQYF
TRBV29-1,CSFSSGGDDEQFF
TRBV9,CASSVMNGGANVLTF
TRBV9,CASSLRQGFSTDTQYF